This T cell receptor (beta chain) was captured by sequencing in a study of shared clonotypes between healthy human individuals. Looking at the study overall: The donor pool was made up of two women and a few men aged 18 to 49. Whole-study findings and limits: Naive CD4 clonotypes overlapped across a handful of donors at roughly 4.5%.

Comments on this clone: Its specificity is unknown.

Produced via immunoSEQ multiplex PCR; TCRdb's table is partial and in-frame only. The table lists 2 million to 2.5 million clones, 90% to 96% of them singletons. This receptor was taken from a man between 18 and 35 years old in good health. The sequencing input was naive CD4+ T cells sorted from blood. Subset reported: CD45RA+ positively selected.

This chain's CDR3 is CASSLQNEAFF. CDR3 bases: TGCGCCAGCAGCTTGCAAAATGAAGCTTTCTTT. The chain carries TRBV5-1 and TRBJ1-1; no clear D gene. Germline loops: CDR1 SGHRS, CDR2 YFSETQ. This CDR3 contains 11 residues. V was cut by 1 base and J by 7 bases, with 5 bases left in between.